The TCR beta chain under discussion was sequenced for a study of blood T cell repertoires in COVID-19. Study-level background: The analysed material was cDNA or gDNA that came from T cells, B-cell-depleted T cells, or PBMCs.

Clones were read by immunoSEQ multiplex PCR, and TCRdb kept only the in-frame ones, dropping some. The table lists about 400,000 clones, 70% to 90% of them singletons. The material sequenced was peripheral blood. The sequence derives from a woman aged 30 to 39 with active or convalescent COVID-19.

CDR3 sequence (DNA): TGTGCCAGCAGCACAACAGGGATACTCGACTATGGCTACACCTTC. This sequence encodes CASSTTGILDYGYTF. The genes are TRBV16 and TRBJ1-2, with a possible D match to TRBD1 (6 bases). The germline gives CDR1 KGHSY, CDR2 FQNENV. The CDR3 extends over 15 amino acids. V lost 5 bases and J 3 bases, leaving 16 bases between the germline ends. Looking up the rest from reference TRBV16 and TRBJ1-2 gives the full variable domain: GEEVAQTPKHLVRGEGQKAKLYCAPIKGHSYVFWYQQVLKNEFKFLISFQNENVFDETGMPKERFSAKCLPNSPCSLEIQATKLEDSAVYFCASSTTGILDYGYTFGSGTRLTVV.